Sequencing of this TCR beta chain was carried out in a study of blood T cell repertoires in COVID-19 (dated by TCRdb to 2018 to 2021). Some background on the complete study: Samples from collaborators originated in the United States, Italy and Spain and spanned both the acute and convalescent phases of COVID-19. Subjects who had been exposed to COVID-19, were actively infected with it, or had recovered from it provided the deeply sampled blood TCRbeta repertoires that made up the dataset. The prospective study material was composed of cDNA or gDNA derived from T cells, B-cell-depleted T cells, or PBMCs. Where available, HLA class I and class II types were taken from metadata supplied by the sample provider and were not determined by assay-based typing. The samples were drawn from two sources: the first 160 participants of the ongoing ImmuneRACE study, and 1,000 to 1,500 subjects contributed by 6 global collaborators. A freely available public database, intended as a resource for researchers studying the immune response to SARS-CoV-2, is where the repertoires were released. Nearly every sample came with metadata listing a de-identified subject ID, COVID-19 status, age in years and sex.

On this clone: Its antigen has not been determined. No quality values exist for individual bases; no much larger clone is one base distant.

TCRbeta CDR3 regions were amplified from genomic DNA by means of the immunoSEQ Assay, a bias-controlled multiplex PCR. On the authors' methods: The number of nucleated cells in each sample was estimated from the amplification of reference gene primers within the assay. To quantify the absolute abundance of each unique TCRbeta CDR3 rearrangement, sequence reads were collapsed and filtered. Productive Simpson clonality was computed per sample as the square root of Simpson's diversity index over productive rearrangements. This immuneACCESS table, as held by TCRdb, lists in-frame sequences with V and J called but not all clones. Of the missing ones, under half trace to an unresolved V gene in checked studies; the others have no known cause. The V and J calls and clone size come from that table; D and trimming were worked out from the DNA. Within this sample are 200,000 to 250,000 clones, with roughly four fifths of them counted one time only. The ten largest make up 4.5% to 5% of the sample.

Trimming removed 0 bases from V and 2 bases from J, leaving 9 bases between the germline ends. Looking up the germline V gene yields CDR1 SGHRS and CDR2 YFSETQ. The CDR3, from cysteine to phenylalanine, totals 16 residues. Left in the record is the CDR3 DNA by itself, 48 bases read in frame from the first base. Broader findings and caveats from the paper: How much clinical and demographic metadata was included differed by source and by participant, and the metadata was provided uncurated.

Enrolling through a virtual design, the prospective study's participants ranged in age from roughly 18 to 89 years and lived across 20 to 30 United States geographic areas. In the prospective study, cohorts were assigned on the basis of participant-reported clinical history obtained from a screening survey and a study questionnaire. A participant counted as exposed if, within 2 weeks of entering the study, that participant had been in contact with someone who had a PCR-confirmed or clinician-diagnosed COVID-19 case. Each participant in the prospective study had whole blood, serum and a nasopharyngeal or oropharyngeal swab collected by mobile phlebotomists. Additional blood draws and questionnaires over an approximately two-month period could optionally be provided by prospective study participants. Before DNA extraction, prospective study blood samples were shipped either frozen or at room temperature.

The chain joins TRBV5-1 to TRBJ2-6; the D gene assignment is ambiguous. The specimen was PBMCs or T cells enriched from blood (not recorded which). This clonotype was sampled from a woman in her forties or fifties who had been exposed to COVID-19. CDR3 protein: CASSLDAGTGANVLTF. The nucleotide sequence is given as TGCGCCAGCAGCTTGGACGCAGGAACTGGGGCCAACGTCCTGACTTTC.